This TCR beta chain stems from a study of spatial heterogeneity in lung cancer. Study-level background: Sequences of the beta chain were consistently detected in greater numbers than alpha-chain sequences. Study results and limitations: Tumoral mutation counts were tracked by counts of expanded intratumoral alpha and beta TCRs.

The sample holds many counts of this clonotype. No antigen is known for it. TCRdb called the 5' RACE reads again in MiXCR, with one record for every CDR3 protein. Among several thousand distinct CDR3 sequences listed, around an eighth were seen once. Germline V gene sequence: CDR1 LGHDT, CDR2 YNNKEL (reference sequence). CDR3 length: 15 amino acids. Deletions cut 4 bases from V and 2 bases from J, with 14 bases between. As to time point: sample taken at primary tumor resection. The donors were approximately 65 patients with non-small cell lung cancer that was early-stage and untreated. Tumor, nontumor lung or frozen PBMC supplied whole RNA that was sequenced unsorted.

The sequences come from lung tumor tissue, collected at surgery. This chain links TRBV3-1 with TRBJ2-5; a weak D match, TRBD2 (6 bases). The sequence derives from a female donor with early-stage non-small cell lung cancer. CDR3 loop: CASSPLLGTQETQYF. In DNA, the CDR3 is TGTGCCAGCAGCCCACTCCTAGGGACTCAAGAGACCCAGTACTTC.